The 20 T cell receptor beta chains in this list originate from one sample, sequenced in a study of T cell responses to AZD1222 COVID-19 vaccine. Generated by immunoSEQ multiplex PCR, the TCRdb table keeps only in-frame clones and is missing some. The table lists over 150,000 clones, about 89% of them singletons. Source: peripheral blood, taken 28 days after the second AZD1222 dose. These TCRs come from an adult who received the AZD1222 COVID-19 vaccine.

V gene TRBV24-1 combines with J gene TRBJ1-5; D gene unclear. The germline V and J ends were trimmed by 3 bases and 3 bases, with 11 bases remaining between them. Germline V lookup: CDR1 KGHDR, CDR2 SFDVKD. The CDR3 is 15 amino acids. CDR3 region: CATSDRDGYNQPQHF. In nucleotides, the CDR3 is TGTGCCACCAGTGATCGTGACGGCTACAATCAGCCCCAGCATTTT.

The chain uses TRBV10-3 and TRBJ2-5; TRBD2 agrees at 7 bases. Germline values: CDR1 ENHRY, CDR2 SYGVKD. The CDR3 has 13 residues. V dropped 11 bases and J dropped 1; count of bases not matched to a gene: 7. CDR3 nucleotides: TGTGCCTCCCGCGGGAGACTCCAAGAGACCCAGTACTTC. It is translated as CASRGRLQETQYF.

The chain has TRBV14 and TRBJ1-1; possibly TRBD1 for D (5 bases). This CDR3 region has 14 residues. V gave up 1 base and J gave up 3 bases, with 9 bases separating them. Germline CDR1 SGHDN, CDR2 FVKESK. CDR3 DNA: TGTGCCAGCAGCCAAGGGCAGGGATACACTGAAGCTTTCTTT. It specifies CASSQGQGYTEAFF.

The chain carries TRBV5-1 and TRBJ2-2; 8 bases line up with TRBD1. Germline values: CDR1 SGHRS, CDR2 YFSETQ. V lost 6 bases, J lost 2 bases, and 6 bases stayed unmatched. The length of the CDR3 is 15 residues. The CDR3 bases are TGCGCCAGCAACCAGGGGGCCCCTAACACCGGGGAGCTGTTTTTT. Its protein is CASNQGAPNTGELFF.

The V gene is TRBV28, the J gene TRBJ1-2, with D possibly matching TRBD1 (6 bases). CDR1 is MDHEN and CDR2 is SYDVKM in the germline V gene. V was trimmed by 3 bases and J by 7 bases, leaving 15 bases between them. This CDR3 contains 14 residues. The CDR3 region has the DNA TGTGCCAGCAGTTTGTTACAGGGCAAGACTGGCTACACCTTC. It translates to CASSLLQGKTGYTF.

This chain links TRBV7-8 with TRBJ1-2; D gene unclear. Trimming took off 1 base at V and 8 bases at J, with 17 bases between the two ends. This CDR3 comprises 15 residues. The germline V gene has CDR1 SGHVS and CDR2 FQNEAQ. The CDR3: CASSLGGVGRGGYTF. The CDR3 DNA reads TGTGCCAGCAGCTTAGGCGGAGTAGGGCGAGGAGGCTACACCTTC.

In nucleotides, the CDR3 is TGTGCCAGCAGCCCACGTAGGGCGGGGGGGAACACCGGGGAGCTGTTTTTT. This encodes CASSPRRAGGNTGELFF. The chain uses TRBV11-3 and TRBJ2-2; 8 bases match TRBD2. Germline assignment: CDR1 SGHNT and CDR2 YENEEA. This CDR3 comprises 17 residues. Unmatched junction bases numbered 9, after V lost 5 bases and J lost 1 base.

The count of this clone is one. The genes are TRBV19 and TRBJ1-2, with no clear D. The CDR3 is made up of 14 amino acids. The germline gives CDR1 LNHDA, CDR2 SQIVND (reference sequence). V lost 3 bases, J lost 4 bases, and 12 bases lay in between. DNA of the CDR3: TGTGCCAGTAGTATGCCCGAGGCCCGCTATGGCTACACCTTC. Protein: CASSMPEARYGYTF.

The genes are TRBV2 and TRBJ1-2; D not certain. The CDR3 loop spans 13 amino acids. CDR1 and CDR2 from the germline V gene are SNHLY and FYNNEI. Deletions cut 8 bases from V and 2 bases from J, with 12 bases between. CDR3 bases: TGTGCCAGCGGCAATGGACCGAACTATGGCTACACCTTC. Translating gives CASGNGPNYGYTF.

The V gene is TRBV11-3, the J gene TRBJ1-2; the match to TRBD1 covers 10 bases. The CDR3 contains 17 residues. Germline V gene data show CDR1 as SGHNT and CDR2 as YENEEA. V shed 5 bases and J 5 bases; nucleotides not matched to a gene: 14. The CDR3 DNA reads as TGTGCCAGCAGCCCCGGGACAGGGGCTAAACCGCCTTATGGCTACACCTTC. It specifies CASSPGTGAKPPYGYTF.

V is TRBV10-3 and J is TRBJ1-1; D gene ambiguous. Germline V gene lookup returns CDR1 ENHRY and CDR2 SYGVKD. The germline V and J ends were trimmed by 5 bases and 2 bases, with 9 bases remaining between them. The CDR3 runs 13 residues. The DNA of the CDR3 is TGTGCCATCAGTCGAGAAGAAAACACTGAAGCTTTCTTT. It yields the protein CAISREENTEAFF.

This rearrangement joins TRBV6-5 to TRBJ1-5, with D possibly TRBD1 on 5 matching bases. The CDR3 is 15 amino acids. Trimming removed 6 bases from V and 2 bases from J, with 14 bases in between. Germline V gene lookup returns CDR1 MNHEY and CDR2 SVGAGI. CDR3 sequence (DNA): TGTGCCAGCAGGAGGGAGGGGTCAGGCAATCAGCCCCAGCATTTT. Its protein product is CASRREGSGNQPQHF.

This rearrangement joins TRBV28 to TRBJ1-5; unclear D gene. The V gene lost 7 bases and the J gene lost 3 bases, with 10 bases spanning the gap. Germline V gene data show CDR1 as MDHEN and CDR2 as SYDVKM. The CDR3 covers 13 residues. Written as DNA, the CDR3 is TGTGCCAGCACCTCACAGATCAATCAGCCCCAGCATTTT. Its protein is CASTSQINQPQHF. The full variable domain, with the rest looked up from reference TRBV28 and TRBJ1-5, is DVKVTQSSRYLVKRTGEKVFLECVQDMDHENMFWYRQDPGLGLRLIYFSYDVKMKEKGDIPEGYSVSREKKERFSLILESASTNQTSMYLCASTSQINQPQHFGDGTRLSIL.

V and J are TRBV6-5 and TRBJ2-7; 10 bases fit TRBD2. The germline V gene encodes CDR1 MNHEY and CDR2 SVGAGI. The CDR3 is 14 residues long. V was clipped by 5 bases and J by 3 bases; unmatched bases: 4. This chain's CDR3 is CASSRLAGLYEQYF. For the CDR3, the DNA is TGTGCCAGCAGTCGACTAGCGGGCCTCTACGAGCAGTACTTC.

V usage is TRBV2 and J usage is TRBJ2-7, with 8 nucleotides matching TRBD1. This CDR3 comprises 13 residues. Trimming removed 6 bases from V and 9 bases from J; junction bases left unmatched: 10. Germline assignment: CDR1 SNHLY and CDR2 FYNNEI. The DNA for the CDR3 is TGTGCCAGCAGATCCTCACAGGGGGAACGGCAGTACTTC. This sequence encodes CASRSSQGERQYF.

Written as DNA, the CDR3 is TGTGCCAGCAGTTTCTGGGTCGGGGTGGCAGGGAGAGGGCAGTACTTC. Translating gives CASSFWVGVAGRGQYF. The V gene is TRBV28, the J gene TRBJ2-7; the D call may be TRBD1 or TRBD2 (5 bases each). CDR3 length equals 16 residues. Trimming removed 3 bases at V and 9 bases at J, with 24 bases between. CDR1 and CDR2 (germline): MDHEN, SYDVKM.

V gene TRBV12-3 or TRBV12-4 combines with J gene TRBJ2-5; D is undetermined. Trimming took 5 bases from V and 5 from J, leaving 6 bases between them. This CDR3 region has 11 residues. Here the CDR3 reads CASSPDETQYF. The CDR3 coding sequence is TGTGCCAGCAGTCCTGACGAGACCCAGTACTTC.

This clone has just one count. The chain combines TRBV27 with TRBJ2-1, with 8 positions matching TRBD1. The CDR3 has 17 amino acids. Trimming at V came to 4 bases and at J to 9 bases, leaving 17 bases not matched to a gene. CDR1 and CDR2 (germline): MNHEY, SMNVEV (reference sequence). The CDR3 coding sequence is TGTGCCAGCAGTTCCCCCCCGCAGGGGGCCCTCGGGGGTGAGCAGTTCTTC. Translated: CASSSPPQGALGGEQFF.

This chain uses TRBV4-1 with TRBJ2-3, with 8 bases matching TRBD2. V dropped 5 bases and J dropped 0; count of bases not matched to a gene: 10. Per germline, CDR1 MGHRA and CDR2 YSYEKL. CDR3 length: 17 amino acids. As DNA, the CDR3 is TGCGCCAGCAGCGTCCCGGGGGGGGCGGCTAGCACAGATACGCAGTATTTT. Its translation: CASSVPGGAASTDTQYF.

The chain uses TRBV5-4 and TRBJ2-5; D is uncertain. V was cut by 0 bases and J by 3 bases, with 12 bases left in between. CDR1 and CDR2 from the germline V gene are SGHNT and YYREEE (reference sequence). The CDR3 runs 15 residues. DNA of the CDR3: TGTGCCAGCAGCTTGGCCGGGCGGAGAGAAGAGACCCAGTACTTC. Translated, it gives CASSLAGRREETQYF. Full variable domain (outside the CDR3, taken from reference TRBV5-4 and TRBJ2-5): ETGVTQSPTHLIKTRGQQVTLRCSSQSGHNTVSWYQQALGQGPQFIFQYYREEENGRGNFPPRFSGLQFPNYSSELNVNALELDDSALYLCASSLAGRREETQYFGPGTRLLVL.